These 25 T cell receptor beta chains share one sample of origin, sequenced in a study of T-cell memory formation after mild COVID-19. One entry per CDR3 protein, called by TCRdb with MiXCR from the 5' RACE reads. Here the sample spans roughly 58,000 distinct CDR3 sequences, approximately 9.5% being singletons. What was sequenced was PBMCs or a T cell subset sorted from them (not recorded which). The receptors stem from a man younger than 35 who had mild COVID-19 (a few samples of this study predate the infection). Cell type and time point are not known.

The chain couples TRBV9 to TRBJ2-5, with 10 bases aligning to TRBD2. Trimming cost V 2 bases and J 1 base; bases outside gene matches: 2. This CDR3 is built from 15 residues. Germline assignment: CDR1 SGDLS and CDR2 YYNGEE. The CDR3 sequence is CASSVRTSGQETQYF. Here the CDR3 DNA reads TGTGCCAGCAGCGTTAGGACTAGCGGCCAAGAGACCCAGTACTTC.

This rearrangement joins TRBV6-5 to TRBJ2-7; no reliable D call. Germline CDR1 reads MNHEY; CDR2 reads SVGAGI. Between the trimmed V and J ends, which lost 6 bases and 0 bases, there was a span of 15 bases. This CDR3 has 15 residues. This CDR3 is CASRTIGRYSYEQYF. As DNA, the CDR3 is TGTGCCAGCAGAACCATAGGACGGTACTCCTACGAGCAGTACTTC.

This clonotype appeared a few times. The CDR3 sequence: CAILGAGELFF. The CDR3 DNA reads TGTGCCATCTTAGGGGCCGGGGAGCTGTTTTTT. The V call is TRBV7-6, the J call TRBJ2-2; perhaps TRBD1 as D (5 bases). Germline CDR1 reads SGHVS; CDR2 reads FNYEAQ. Trimming removed 10 bases from V and 6 bases from J, with 9 bases in between. The CDR3 runs to 11 residues.

This clonotype was counted between two and nine times. This chain links TRBV10-3 with TRBJ2-5, with D possibly matching TRBD2 (5 bases). Germline CDR1 is ENHRY and CDR2 is SYGVKD. The V gene lost 0 bases and the J gene lost 5 bases, with 19 bases spanning the gap. The CDR3 is made up of 17 amino acids. CDR3 nucleotides: TGTGCCATCAGTGAGTCGAGGGCAGGCAGGCTAGTGGAGACCCAGTACTTC. It is translated as CAISESRAGRLVETQYF.

This chain joins TRBV7-2 and TRBJ1-5; D uncertain. Germline CDR1 is SGHTA and CDR2 is FQGNSA. The length of the CDR3 is 15 residues. The germline V and J ends were trimmed by 5 bases and 5 bases, with 16 bases remaining between them. The CDR3, as DNA: TGTGCCAGCAGCCTCAGGTCGGAAAGGGATCAGCCCCAGCATTTT. Translating gives CASSLRSERDQPQHF.

The genes are TRBV5-4 and TRBJ2-3; TRBD2 agrees at 12 bases. J was trimmed by 5 bases and V by 4 bases; bases with no gene match: 5. This CDR3 is built from 15 residues. In germline, CDR1 is SGHNT, CDR2 YYREEE (reference sequence). The CDR3 DNA follows: TGTGCCAGCAGCCCTAGCGGGGGGGCCGGAGATACGCAGTATTTT. It codes for CASSPSGGAGDTQYF.

This clonotype showed up many times. The J gene is TRBJ1-1, the V gene TRBV7-2; D is ambiguous. The CDR3 runs 15 residues. Germline V gene sequence: CDR1 SGHTA, CDR2 FQGNSA. V dropped 2 bases and J dropped 4 bases, with 14 bases sitting between them. CDR3 in amino acids: CASSLLTYWGTEAFF. The CDR3 coding sequence is TGTGCCAGCAGCTTACTAACTTACTGGGGCACTGAAGCTTTCTTT.

This clonotype was detected many times. The chain links TRBV9 to TRBJ2-5, with 9 bases aligning to TRBD2. The CDR3 is made up of 18 amino acids. Germline trimming cut 4 bases from V and 4 bases from J; bases unmatched to any gene: 17. CDR1 and CDR2 (germline): SGDLS, YYNGEE. DNA for the CDR3: TGTGCCAGCAGCCTCTCGGCGGGGGTAGCGGGGGTCCTAGAGACCCAGTACTTC. Amino acid sequence: CASSLSAGVAGVLETQYF.

This sequence joins TRBV7-6 and TRBJ2-1; 9 nucleotides match TRBD1. This CDR3 is 14 amino acids long. Trimming removed 5 bases from V and 8 bases from J; junction bases left unmatched: 7. Germline assignment: CDR1 SGHVS and CDR2 FNYEAQ. CDR3 region: CASSPGQGPYEQFF. For the CDR3, the DNA is TGTGCCAGCAGCCCTGGACAGGGGCCCTATGAGCAGTTCTTC.

The chain uses TRBV5-1 and TRBJ2-3, with 15 bases that match TRBD2. The CDR3 has 15 amino acids. Germline V CDR1 and CDR2: SGHRS, YFSETQ. The V segment lost 4 bases and the J segment 6 bases; nucleotides outside the gene matches: 3. The CDR3 nucleotides are TGCGCCAGCAGCCATGGGACTAGCGGGGGGGATACGCAGTATTTT. This translates into CASSHGTSGGDTQYF.

This clonotype was recorded a few times. The chain employs TRBV7-9 and TRBJ2-3; D may be TRBD2 (6 bases). V gave up 5 bases and J gave up 1 base, with 16 bases separating them. Germline V gene lookup returns CDR1 SEHNR and CDR2 FQNEAQ (reference sequence). This CDR3 region has 16 residues. The CDR3 sequence is CASSPTGRGGTDTQYF. DNA of the CDR3: TGTGCCAGCAGCCCCACGGGTCGCGGGGGCACAGATACGCAGTATTTT.

The genes are TRBV4-3 and TRBJ1-1; TRBD1 matches at 9 bases. CDR3 size: 14 residues. With V trimmed by 7 bases and J by 4 bases, 7 bases remained unmatched. Germline V CDR1 and CDR2: LGHNA, YSLEER. CDR3: CASTRDRVGTEAFF. CDR3 nucleotides: TGCGCCAGCACGCGGGACAGGGTGGGCACTGAAGCTTTCTTT.

This clonotype has more than one count but fewer than ten. This chain's CDR3 is CASSPQAGPYNEQFF. The CDR3 nucleotides read TGTGCCAGCAGCCCTCAAGCGGGACCTTACAATGAGCAGTTCTTC. V and J are TRBV7-3 and TRBJ2-1; TRBD2 agrees at 7 bases. Germline loops: CDR1 SGHTA, CDR2 FQGTGA. This CDR3 spans 15 amino acids. J lost 4 bases, V lost 5 bases, and 8 bases had no gene match.

This clonotype was observed a handful of times. V is TRBV20-1 and J is TRBJ1-1; TRBD1 agrees at 7 bases. This CDR3 region has 13 residues. The germline V gene encodes CDR1 DFQATT and CDR2 SNEGSKA (reference sequence). V lost 6 bases and J lost 3; bases outside the gene matches: 7. CDR3 region: CSARSDRDTEAFF. The CDR3 DNA sequence: TGCAGTGCCCGCAGTGACAGGGACACTGAAGCTTTCTTT.

This chain joins TRBV28 and TRBJ2-6, with D perhaps TRBD2 (5 bases). Germline-derived CDR1 and CDR2 are MDHEN and SYDVKM. V gave up 2 bases and J gave up 9 bases, with 11 bases separating them. CDR3 length: 14 amino acids. CDR3: CASSLEGVRNVLTF. CDR3 coding DNA: TGTGCCAGCAGTTTAGAGGGCGTTCGCAACGTCCTGACTTTC.

This clonotype has a handful of counts. V usage is TRBV4-1 and J usage is TRBJ2-3; perhaps TRBD2 as D (6 bases). The CDR3 runs 16 residues. Trimming left V 0 bases short and J 2 bases short, with 12 bases between. The V gene's germline CDR1 is MGHRA and CDR2 YSYEKL. The CDR3 DNA is TGCGCCAGCAGCCAAGAACTAGCTGGTAACACAGATACGCAGTATTTT. Translated, it gives CASSQELAGNTDTQYF.

The chain joins TRBV18 to TRBJ2-7; D remains ambiguous. Per germline, CDR1 KGHSH and CDR2 LQKENI. The CDR3 is 10 amino acids. Trimming stripped 3 bases from V and 6 bases from J, with 3 bases between. CDR3 coding DNA: TGTGCCAGCTCACCGCCCGAGCAGTACGTC. It encodes CASSPPEQYV.

This clonotype has only a few counts. The CDR3 bases are TGTGCCAGCAGCTTAAAGGGGAACAATCAGCCCCAGCATTTT. It yields the protein CASSLKGNNQPQHF. The chain is built from TRBV7-2 and TRBJ1-5; tentative D call: TRBD1 (5 bases). Germline V gene sequence: CDR1 SGHTA, CDR2 FQGNSA. CDR3 length: 14 amino acids. Trimming stripped 2 bases from V and 3 bases from J, with 8 bases between.

This clonotype has just a few counts. The CDR3 region is CASSLNGISANSPLHF. The CDR3 DNA is TGTGCCAGCAGCTTAAACGGAATTTCCGCTAATTCACCCCTCCACTTT. The rearrangement joins TRBV7-2 to TRBJ1-6; unclear D gene. Germline V gene data show CDR1 as SGHTA and CDR2 as FQGNSA. This CDR3 has 16 amino acids. The V end lost 2 bases, the J end lost 6 bases, and 14 bases lay between the germline ends.

There are a few counts of this clonotype. The rearrangement joins TRBV6-2 or TRBV6-3 to TRBJ1-5; D perhaps matches TRBD1 (5 bases). V gave up 6 bases and J gave up 5 bases, with 11 bases separating them. This CDR3 spans 13 amino acids. In germline, CDR1 is MNHEY, CDR2 SVGEGT. CDR3: CASRTGPYQPQHF. The CDR3 DNA reads TGTGCCAGCAGGACGGGACCTTATCAGCCCCAGCATTTT.

This clonotype came up many times. The chain uses TRBV6-1 and TRBJ2-3, with D perhaps TRBD2 (7 bases). Germline CDR1 is MNHNS and CDR2 is SASEGT. Trimming took 8 bases from V and 4 from J, leaving 13 bases between them. This CDR3 contains 13 residues. This CDR3 is CASGKGGPDTQYF. As DNA, the CDR3 is TGTGCCAGCGGGAAGGGGGGGCCAGATACGCAGTATTTT.

This clonotype was picked up a small number of times. This chain connects TRBV5-1 to TRBJ2-5; 8 nucleotides align to TRBD2. The germline V gene has CDR1 SGHRS and CDR2 YFSETQ. The CDR3 runs 16 residues. Trimming cost V 4 bases and J 1 base; bases outside gene matches: 9. The CDR3 loop is CASSALGAGGQETQYF. CDR3 bases: TGCGCCAGCAGCGCGTTAGGTGCGGGGGGCCAAGAGACCCAGTACTTC. Variable domain in full (rest from reference TRBV5-1 and TRBJ2-5): KAGVTQTPRYLIKTRGQQVTLSCSPISGHRSVSWYQQTPGQGLQFLFEYFSETQRNKGNFPGRFSGRQFSNSRSEMNVSTLELGDSALYLCASSALGAGGQETQYFGPGTRLLVL.

The J gene is TRBJ1-6, the V gene TRBV7-2, with 8 bases fitting TRBD1. Germline V lookup: CDR1 SGHTA, CDR2 FQGNSA. The CDR3 sequence is 15 residues long. Losses at the gene ends were 6 bases for V and 5 bases for J; bases not matched to a gene: 6. The CDR3 sequence is CASRRTGLDNSPLHF. Written as DNA, the CDR3 is TGTGCCAGCAGGAGGACAGGGTTGGATAATTCACCCCTCCACTTT.

This clonotype was counted a few times. This rearrangement joins TRBV6-2 or TRBV6-3 to TRBJ1-6, with D possibly TRBD1 on 5 matching bases. V gave up 2 bases and J gave up 10 bases, with 15 bases separating them. Germline CDR1 and CDR2: MNHEY and SVGEGT. CDR3 length: 15 amino acids. CDR3 residues: CASSYGPGLWSPLHF. The CDR3 bases are TGTGCCAGCAGTTACGGTCCAGGGTTATGGTCACCCCTCCACTTT.

V usage is TRBV4-3 and J usage is TRBJ1-4; D ambiguous. The germline gives CDR1 LGHNA, CDR2 YSLEER. This CDR3 region has 15 residues. V gave up 0 bases and J gave up 4 bases, with 9 bases separating them. The CDR3 coding sequence is TGCGCCAGCAGCCAAGATTTCGGCGTTAATGAAAAACTGTTTTTT. Amino acids: CASSQDFGVNEKLFF.